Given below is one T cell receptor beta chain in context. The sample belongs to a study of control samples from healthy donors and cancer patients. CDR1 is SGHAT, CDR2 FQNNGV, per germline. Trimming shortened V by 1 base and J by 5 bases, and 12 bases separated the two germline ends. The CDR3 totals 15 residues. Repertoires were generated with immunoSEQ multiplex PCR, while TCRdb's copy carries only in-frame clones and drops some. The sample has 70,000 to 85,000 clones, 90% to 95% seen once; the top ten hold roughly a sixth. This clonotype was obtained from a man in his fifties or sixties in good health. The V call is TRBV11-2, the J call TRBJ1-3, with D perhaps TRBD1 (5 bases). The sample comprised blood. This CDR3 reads CASSLVSQGRNTIYF. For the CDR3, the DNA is TGTGCCAGCAGCTTAGTATCCCAGGGCCGAAACACCATATATTTT.